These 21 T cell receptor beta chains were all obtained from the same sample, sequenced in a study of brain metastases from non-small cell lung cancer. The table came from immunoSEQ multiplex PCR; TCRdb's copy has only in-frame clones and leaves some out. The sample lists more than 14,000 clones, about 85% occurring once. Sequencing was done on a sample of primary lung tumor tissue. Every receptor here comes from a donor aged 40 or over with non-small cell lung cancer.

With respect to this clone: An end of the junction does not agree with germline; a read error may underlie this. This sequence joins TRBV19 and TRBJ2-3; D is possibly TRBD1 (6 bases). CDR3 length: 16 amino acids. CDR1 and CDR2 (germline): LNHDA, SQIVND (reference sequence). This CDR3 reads CANSIAGQSSTDTQYF. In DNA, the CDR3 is TGTGCCAATAGTATAGCTGGACAGTCTAGCACAGATACGCAGTATTTT.

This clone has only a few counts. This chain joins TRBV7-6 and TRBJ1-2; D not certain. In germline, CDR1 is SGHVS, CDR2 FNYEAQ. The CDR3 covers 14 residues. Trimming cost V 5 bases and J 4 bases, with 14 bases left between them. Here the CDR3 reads CASSPFGMGYGYTF. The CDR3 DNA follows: TGTGCCAGCAGCCCGTTTGGGATGGGCTATGGCTACACCTTC.

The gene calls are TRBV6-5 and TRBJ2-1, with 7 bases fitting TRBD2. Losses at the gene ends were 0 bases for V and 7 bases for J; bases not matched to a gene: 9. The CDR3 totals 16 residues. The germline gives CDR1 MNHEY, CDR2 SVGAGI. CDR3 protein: CASSYSRTSVPNEQFF. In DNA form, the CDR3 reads TGTGCCAGCAGTTACTCGAGGACTAGTGTTCCGAATGAGCAGTTCTTC.

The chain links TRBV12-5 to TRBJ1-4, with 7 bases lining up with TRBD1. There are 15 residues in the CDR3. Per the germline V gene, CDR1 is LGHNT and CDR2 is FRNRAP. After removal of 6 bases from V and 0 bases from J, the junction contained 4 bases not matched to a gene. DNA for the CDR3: TGTGCTAGTGGCCCCGGGACAGCAACTAATGAAAAACTGTTTTTT. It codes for CASGPGTATNEKLFF.

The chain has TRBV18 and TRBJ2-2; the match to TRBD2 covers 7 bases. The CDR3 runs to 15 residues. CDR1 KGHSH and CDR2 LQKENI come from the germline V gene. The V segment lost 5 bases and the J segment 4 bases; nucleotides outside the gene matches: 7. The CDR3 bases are TGTGCCAGCTCATCCTCAGGCGGGAGCACCGGGGAGCTGTTTTTT. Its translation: CASSSSGGSTGELFF.

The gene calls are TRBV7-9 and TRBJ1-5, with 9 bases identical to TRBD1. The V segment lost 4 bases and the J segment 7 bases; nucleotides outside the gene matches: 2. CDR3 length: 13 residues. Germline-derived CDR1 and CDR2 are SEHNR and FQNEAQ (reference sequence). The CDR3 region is CASSSDRGQPQHF. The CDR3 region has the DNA TGTGCCAGCAGCTCGGACAGGGGCCAGCCCCAGCATTTT.

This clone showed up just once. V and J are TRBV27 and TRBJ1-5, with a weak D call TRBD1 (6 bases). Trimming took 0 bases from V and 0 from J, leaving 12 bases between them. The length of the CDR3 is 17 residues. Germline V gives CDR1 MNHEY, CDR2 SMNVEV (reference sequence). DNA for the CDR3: TGTGCCAGCAGTTTATCGGGGGGCGATTATAGCAATCAGCCCCAGCATTTT. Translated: CASSLSGGDYSNQPQHF.

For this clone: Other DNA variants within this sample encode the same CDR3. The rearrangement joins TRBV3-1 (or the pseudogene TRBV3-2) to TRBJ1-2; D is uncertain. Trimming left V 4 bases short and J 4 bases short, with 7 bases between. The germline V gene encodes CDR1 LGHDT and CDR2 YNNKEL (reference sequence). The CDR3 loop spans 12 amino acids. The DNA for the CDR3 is TGTGCCAGCAGCCCACAAGGCTATGGCTACACCTTC. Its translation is CASSPQGYGYTF.

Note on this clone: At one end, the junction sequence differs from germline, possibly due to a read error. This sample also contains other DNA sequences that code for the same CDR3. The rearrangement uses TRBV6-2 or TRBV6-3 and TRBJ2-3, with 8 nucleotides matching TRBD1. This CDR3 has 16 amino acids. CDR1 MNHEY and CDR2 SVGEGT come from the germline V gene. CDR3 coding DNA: TGTGCTAGCAGTGTAGGACAGGGTCGGGGTGAAGATACGCAGTATTTT. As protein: CASSVGQGRGEDTQYF.

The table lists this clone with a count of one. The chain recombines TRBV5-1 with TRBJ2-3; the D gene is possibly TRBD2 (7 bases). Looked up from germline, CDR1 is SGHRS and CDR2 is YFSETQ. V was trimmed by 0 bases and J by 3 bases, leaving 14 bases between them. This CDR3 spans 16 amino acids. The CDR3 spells CASSLAGGTVTDTQYF. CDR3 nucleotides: TGCGCCAGCAGCTTGGCGGGGGGCACGGTGACAGATACGCAGTATTTT.

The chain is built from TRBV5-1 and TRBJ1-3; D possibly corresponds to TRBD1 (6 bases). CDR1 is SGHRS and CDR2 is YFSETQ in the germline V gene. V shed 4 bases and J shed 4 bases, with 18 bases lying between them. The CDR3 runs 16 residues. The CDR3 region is CASSGGGTGMGNTIYF. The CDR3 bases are TGCGCCAGCAGCGGCGGCGGTACAGGGATGGGAAACACCATATATTTT.

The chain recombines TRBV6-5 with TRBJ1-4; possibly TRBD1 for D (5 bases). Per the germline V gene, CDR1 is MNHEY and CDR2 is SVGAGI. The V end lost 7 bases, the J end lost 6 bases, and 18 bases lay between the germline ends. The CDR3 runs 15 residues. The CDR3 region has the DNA TGTGCCAGCACCCACCGTCGGGGCGGCTATGAAAAACTGTTTTTT. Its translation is CASTHRRGGYEKLFF.

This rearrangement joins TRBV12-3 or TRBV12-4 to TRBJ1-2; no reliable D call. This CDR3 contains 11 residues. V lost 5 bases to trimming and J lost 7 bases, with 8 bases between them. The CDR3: CASSRPSGYTF. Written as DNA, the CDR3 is TGTGCCAGCAGTCGACCCTCTGGCTACACCTTC.

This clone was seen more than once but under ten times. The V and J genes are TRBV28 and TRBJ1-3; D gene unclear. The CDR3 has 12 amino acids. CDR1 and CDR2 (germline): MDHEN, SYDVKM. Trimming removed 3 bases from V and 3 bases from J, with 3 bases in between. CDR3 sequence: CASSFGGNTIYF. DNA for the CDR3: TGTGCCAGCAGTTTTGGTGGAAACACCATATATTTT.

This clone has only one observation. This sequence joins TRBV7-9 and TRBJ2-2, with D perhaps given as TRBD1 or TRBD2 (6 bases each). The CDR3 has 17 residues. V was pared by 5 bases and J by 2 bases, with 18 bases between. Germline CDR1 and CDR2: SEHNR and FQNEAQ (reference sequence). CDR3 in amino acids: CASSLPGAARNTGELFF. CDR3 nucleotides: TGTGCCAGCAGCCTCCCGGGGGCCGCTCGAAACACCGGGGAGCTGTTTTTT.

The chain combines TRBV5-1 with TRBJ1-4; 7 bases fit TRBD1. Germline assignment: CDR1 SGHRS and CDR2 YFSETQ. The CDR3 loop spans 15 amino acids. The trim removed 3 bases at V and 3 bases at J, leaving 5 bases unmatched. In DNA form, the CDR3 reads TGCGCCAGCAGCTCAGGGACAGCGGCTAATGAAAAACTGTTTTTT. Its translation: CASSSGTAANEKLFF.

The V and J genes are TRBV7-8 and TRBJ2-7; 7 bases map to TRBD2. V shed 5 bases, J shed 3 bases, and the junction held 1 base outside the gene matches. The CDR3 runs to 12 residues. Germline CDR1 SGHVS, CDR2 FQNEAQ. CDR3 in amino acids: CASSPGGYEQYF. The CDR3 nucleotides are TGTGCCAGCAGCCCGGGGGGCTACGAGCAGTACTTC.

The CDR3 bases are TGTGCCACCAGACGGTCAACTAATGAAAAACTGTTTTTT. Translating gives CATRRSTNEKLFF. This rearrangement joins TRBV6-5 to TRBJ1-4; D gene unclear. The CDR3 runs to 13 residues. V lost 10 bases and J 0 bases, leaving 9 bases between the germline ends. The V gene's germline CDR1 is MNHEY and CDR2 SVGAGI.

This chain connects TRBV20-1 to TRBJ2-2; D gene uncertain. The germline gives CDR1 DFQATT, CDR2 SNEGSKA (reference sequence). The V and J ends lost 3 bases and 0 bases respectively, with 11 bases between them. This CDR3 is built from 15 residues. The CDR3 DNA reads TGCAGTGCTAGTAAGGGATTCGCGAACACCGGGGAGCTGTTTTTT. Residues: CSASKGFANTGELFF.

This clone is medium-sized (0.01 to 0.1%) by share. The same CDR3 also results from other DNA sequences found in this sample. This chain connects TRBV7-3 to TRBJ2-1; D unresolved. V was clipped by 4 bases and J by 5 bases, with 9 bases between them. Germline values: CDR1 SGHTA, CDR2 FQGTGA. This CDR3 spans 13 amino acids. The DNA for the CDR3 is TGTGCCAGCAGCTCATTTGTAGACAATGAGCAGTTCTTC. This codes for CASSSFVDNEQFF.

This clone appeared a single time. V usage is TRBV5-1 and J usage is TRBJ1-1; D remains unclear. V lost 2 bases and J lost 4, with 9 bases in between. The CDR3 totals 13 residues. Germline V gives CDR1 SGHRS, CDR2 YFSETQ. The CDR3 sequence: CASSLGSPTEAFF. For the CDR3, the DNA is TGCGCCAGCAGCTTAGGGTCCCCCACTGAAGCTTTCTTT.